The clone carrying this T cell receptor (beta chain) was seen more than once but under ten times. These data are taken from a study of shared clonotypes between healthy human individuals. Some clones are missing from TCRdb's copy, which holds only in-frame ones; the method was immunoSEQ multiplex PCR. This table holds around 720,000 clones, 73% found once. CDR1 and CDR2 from the germline V gene are ENHRY and SYGVKD. The ends were cut back, 2 bases at V and 1 base at J, with 10 bases in the middle. The CDR3 length is 15 residues. All participating donors were Caucasian adults from Nashville, Tennessee. CD45RA+ naive and CD45RA-negative memory subsets were separated from CD4+ cells.

The sequencing sample was made of memory CD4+ T cells sorted from blood. Subset meaning: CD45RA-negative fraction. This receptor was identified in a woman in her twenties or thirties in good health. The rearrangement links TRBV10-3 to TRBJ2-3; tentatively, D is TRBD2 (6 bases). The CDR3 DNA sequence: TGTGCCATCAGTGAGAGGGCTAGCGGCACAGATACGCAGTATTTT. It is translated as CAISERASGTDTQYF.